The T cell receptor beta chain described here comes from a study of blood T cells in healthy people across ages (dated by TCRdb to about 2015). For the wider study: In model experiments, template switching captured about one uniquely barcoded TCR beta cDNA molecule for every two T cells. The donors were split into four age groups: young (average about 15 years), middle-aged (39), aged (around 67) and long-lived (approximately 80). To track age-related changes in TCR beta repertoire diversity, the study relied on deep sequencing normalized with unique cDNA molecular identifiers. To avoid experimental bias, donors of different ages were distributed randomly across sequencing lanes. The study analyzed two additional independent replicas of 1 million unique cDNA reads from the same blood draw for two donors, one aged 18 to 30 and one aged 80 or older.

The library was obtained by 5' RACE. Sequenced using an Illumina HiSeq 2500. The second PCR ran for about 7 to 11 cycles and used a J-beta primer mix along with a sample-barcoded 5' primer. A unique molecular identifier was introduced onto each TCR beta cDNA molecule by a template-switch 5' adaptor carrying 12 random nucleotides. At least 2.5 million CDR3-containing paired-end reads were obtained from each sample. First-strand cDNA was synthesized from all RNA with the Mint cDNA synthesis kit, primed by a TRBC-specific oligonucleotide. Following uracil-DNA glycosylase treatment, a first 18-cycle PCR with universal primers M1SS and BC2_uni_R was performed on all cDNA. As for the authors' bioinformatics: Each sample was normalized by randomly selecting 1 million high-quality reads, each carrying a distinct molecular identifier. Reads sharing molecular identifiers were discarded rather than binned into consensus sequences. MiTCR, run with a Q25 quality threshold and the strictest error-elimination algorithm, handled CDR3 identification, clonotype clustering and error correction. A nonparametric unseen species model with Euler transformation was used to estimate lower-bound total TCR beta diversity. The public reads were reanalyzed by TCRdb: fastp trimming at Q25, MiXCR alignment, in-frame beta chains only. Rows with one shared CDR3 protein collapse into an entry with the most common genes and DNA. The V and J calls shown here were made by TCRdb, not taken from the authors' results. The sample yields 2 million or so distinct CDR3 sequences; around 48% were counted once. Less than 2.5% of the sample is held by the ten biggest clonotypes.

Its CDR3 holds 15 amino acids, cysteine through phenylalanine. The read is trimmed to its CDR3 DNA, 45 bases read in frame from base 1. Between the V and J ends, shortened by 2 bases and 2 bases respectively, the junction contains 11 bases. Via the germline V gene, CDR1 is LGHNA and CDR2 YSLEER. The donors were some 39 Caucasian individuals from Russia, aged about 6 to 95 years, who were systemically healthy. Each donor gave ten milliliters of peripheral blood, collected into EDTA-treated Vacutainer tubes. Ficoll-Paque density-gradient centrifugation was used to isolate PBMCs, with at least 7 million per sample. Total RNA was extracted from PBMCs with Trizol reagent, with at least 5 micrograms obtained per sample. Naive CD45RAhigh/CD27high T cell percentages were measured by flow cytometry on a PBMC aliquot from every donor. Note on this clonotype: No cognate antigen has been identified for it. Base quality data are lacking; no much larger clone is found one base away.

The paper as a whole reports these results and caveats: Donor CMV infection status was unknown, potentially confounding age-related changes in expanded clonotypes. Observed TCR beta diversity correlated strongly with the percentage of naive T cells measured by flow cytometry. Estimates of total diversity from one million sequenced T cells were regarded as lower bounds and underestimates. Compared with the aged group, the long-lived group had more naive CD4+ T cells, fewer expanded clones and increased TCR diversity, a pattern suggesting age selection. As age increased, observed TCR beta diversity per million T cells dropped in a roughly linear way, and a significant reduction was already evident by age roughly 40. Conclusive comparison of naive and antigen-experienced compartments was prevented by the profiling of bulk unsorted PBMCs.

Sequencing was performed on blood. The source of this sequence is a woman aged 40 to 50 in good health. The V gene is TRBV4-3 and the J gene is TRBJ2-3, with the D assignment possibly TRBD1 or TRBD2, given 6 matching bases for each. The CDR3 protein is CASSQQGGYTDTQYF. In nucleotides, the sequence is TGCGCCAGCAGCCAACAAGGGGGGTACACAGATACGCAGTATTTT.